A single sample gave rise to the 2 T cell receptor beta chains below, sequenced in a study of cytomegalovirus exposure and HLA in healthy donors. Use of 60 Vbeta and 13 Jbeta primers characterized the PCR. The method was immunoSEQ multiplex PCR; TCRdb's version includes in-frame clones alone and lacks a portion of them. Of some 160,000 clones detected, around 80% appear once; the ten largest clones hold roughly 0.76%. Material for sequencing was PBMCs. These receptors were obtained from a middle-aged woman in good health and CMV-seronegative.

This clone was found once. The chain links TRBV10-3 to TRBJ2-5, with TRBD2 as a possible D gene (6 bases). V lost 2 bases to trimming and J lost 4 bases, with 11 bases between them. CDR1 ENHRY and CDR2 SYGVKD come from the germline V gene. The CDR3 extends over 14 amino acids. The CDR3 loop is CAISEGGSGETQYF. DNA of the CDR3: TGTGCCATCAGTGAGGGGGGGAGTGGAGAGACCCAGTACTTC.

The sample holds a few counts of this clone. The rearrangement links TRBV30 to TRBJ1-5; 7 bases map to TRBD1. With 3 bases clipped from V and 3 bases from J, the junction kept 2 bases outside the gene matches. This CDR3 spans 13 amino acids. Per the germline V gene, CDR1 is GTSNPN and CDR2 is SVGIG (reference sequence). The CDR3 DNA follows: TGTGCCTGGAGGGGACAGCCCAATCAGCCCCAGCATTTT. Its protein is CAWRGQPNQPQHF.